The clone carrying this TCR beta chain was counted between two and nine times. What it recognizes is unknown. The time point denotes: newly diagnosed GD, antithyroid drugs for less than 3 months. The TCR library was prepared using RNA isolated from PBMCs. Researchers made TCR beta libraries by using iRepertoire HTBI primers and running Arm-PCR on CDR3 regions. MiXCR, run by TCRdb on the multiplex PCR reads, gives a single entry per CDR3 protein. This sample has about 440,000 distinct CDR3 sequences; less than 20% occur once, and the top ten carry 23%. The V end was cut by 0 bases, the J end by 5 bases, with 11 bases between. Germline CDR1 reads SEHNR; CDR2 reads FQNEAQ (reference sequence). The CDR3 totals 14 residues. This sample was included in a study of regulatory T cells in long-lasting Graves disease. Study results and limitations: Accuracy was perhaps lowered by the small sample size. Among persistent patients, a larger number of public clonotypes were shared (roughly 2,900) than among newly diagnosed patients (966).

The same specimen was also included in a second study, on T cells in Graves' hyperthyroidism and ophthalmopathy. From that report: Diagnosis relied on clinical symptoms, serum thyroxine and TRAb, thyroid ultrasound and orbital computed tomography. A set of HTBI primers served as the primers for a first-round RT-PCR of the TCR CDR3.

This material consisted of peripheral blood mononuclear cells (PBMCs), taken at new diagnosis, from a patient treated with antithyroid drugs. This receptor was taken from a woman between 18 and 29 years old with Graves disease. The V call is TRBV7-9, the J call TRBJ2-7; no firm D call. The CDR3 region is CASSLAGSEHEQYF. CDR3 bases: TGTGCCAGCAGCTTAGCGGGCAGTGAACACGAGCAGTACTTC.